A selection of T cell receptor beta chains follows, all from one sample in a study of T cell changes during pregnancy in multiple sclerosis. Only in-frame clones appear in the TCRdb table, and some are missing; sequencing was by immunoSEQ multiplex PCR. Counted here are tens of thousands of clones, about 88% occurring once; the ten biggest clones make up 3% to 4%. The specimen comprised peripheral blood, sampled before pregnancy. These receptors all come from a female donor with multiple sclerosis, enrolled in a pregnancy study. Both conserved end residues are trimmed from each CDR3. Fields, in order: clone size, V gene, J gene, CDR3 protein. Only part of the rows carry a size: once, few, many, or a class if the clone is expanded.

abundance: .; v_gene: TRBV7-2; j_gene: TRBJ2-7; CDR3aa: ASSLDRVAYEQY
abundance: .; v_gene: TRBV18; j_gene: TRBJ2-2; CDR3aa: ASSPGAPGELF
abundance: once; v_gene: TRBV19; j_gene: TRBJ2-4; CDR3aa: ASRRGQGYIQY
abundance: .; v_gene: TRBV7-9; j_gene: TRBJ1-1; CDR3aa: ASSPRQGSNTEAF
abundance: .; v_gene: TRBV11-2; j_gene: TRBJ1-4; CDR3aa: ASSFTGQGTPHNEKLF
abundance: .; v_gene: TRBV9; j_gene: TRBJ2-5; CDR3aa: ASSVGASGNSLETQY
abundance: .; v_gene: TRBV5-4; j_gene: TRBJ2-1; CDR3aa: ASSPGLATSGHNEQF
abundance: .; v_gene: TRBV6-5; j_gene: TRBJ2-5; CDR3aa: ASSYQWGGRETQY
abundance: .; v_gene: TRBV5-4; j_gene: TRBJ2-1; CDR3aa: ASSPQGRRTSGSHEQF
abundance: .; v_gene: TRBV7-9; j_gene: TRBJ2-7; CDR3aa: ASDRPGESYEQY
abundance: .; v_gene: TRBV11-2; j_gene: TRBJ1-1; CDR3aa: ASRTGGGGNTEAF
abundance: .; v_gene: TRBV19; j_gene: TRBJ1-1; CDR3aa: ASSWDRIFMGTEAF
abundance: .; v_gene: TRBV9; j_gene: TRBJ2-2; CDR3aa: ASTPRYDTGELF
abundance: .; v_gene: TRBV25-1; j_gene: TRBJ2-7; CDR3aa: ASSDGAAGTYEQY
abundance: once; v_gene: TRBV18; j_gene: TRBJ1-2; CDR3aa: ASSQPRYGYT
abundance: few; v_gene: TRBV6-5; j_gene: TRBJ1-2; CDR3aa: ASTYQGFGYT
abundance: .; v_gene: TRBV2; j_gene: TRBJ2-5; CDR3aa: ASSEGGGAFETQY